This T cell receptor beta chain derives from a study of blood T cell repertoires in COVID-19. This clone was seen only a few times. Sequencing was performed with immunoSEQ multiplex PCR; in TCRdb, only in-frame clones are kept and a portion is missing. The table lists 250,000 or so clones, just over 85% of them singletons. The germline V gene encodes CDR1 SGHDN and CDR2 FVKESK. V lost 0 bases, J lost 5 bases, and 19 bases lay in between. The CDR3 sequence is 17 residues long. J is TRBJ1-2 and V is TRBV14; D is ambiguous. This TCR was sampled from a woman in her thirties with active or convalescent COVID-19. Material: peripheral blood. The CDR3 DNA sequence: TGTGCCAGCAGCCAAGATCTTGGGCATGGTGCAGTTTATGGCTACACCTTC. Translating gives CASSQDLGHGAVYGYTF. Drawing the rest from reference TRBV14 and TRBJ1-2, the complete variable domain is EAGVTQFPSHSVIEKGQTVTLRCDPISGHDNLYWYRRVMGKEIKFLLHFVKESKQDESGMPNNRFLAERTGGTYSTLKVQPAELEDSGVYFCASSQDLGHGAVYGYTFGSGTRLTVV.